This T cell receptor beta chain was identified during a study of human T cells and chemical hapten exposure. There are many counts of this clonotype. MiXCR, applied by TCRdb to the RACE reads, yields one record per CDR3 protein. The table has tens of thousands of distinct CDR3 sequences, 3.3% seen once. Time point in this sample: patch test 2, 6 weeks after DPC sensitization. Noted treatment: therapeutic diphenylcyclopropenone sensitization with weekly scalp DPC. This CDR3 is built from 14 residues. V was pared by 6 bases and J by 9 bases, with 8 bases of the junction left unmatched. CDR1 is MNHEY, CDR2 SVGAGI, per germline.

The sequences come from whole blood, collected in connection with sensitization to the hapten diphenylcyclopropenone (DPC). The receptor comes from a man aged 40-49 years with alopecia areata. Some clones in this sample may be carry-over from other donors' samples. The V and J genes are TRBV6-5 and TRBJ2-3; 11 nucleotides agree with TRBD2. For the CDR3, the DNA is TGTGCCAGCAGAGGGGGACTAGCGGTCGGGACGCAGTATTTT. This gives the protein CASRGGLAVGTQYF.